This TCR beta chain was sequenced in a study of T cells in Graves' hyperthyroidism and ophthalmopathy. Findings and limits, study-wide: It was a median approximately 6 months before onset that the model predicted ophthalmopathy. Most clonotypes expanded in the thyroid (above 0.001) were also present in blood.

Between the trimmed V and J ends, which lost 3 bases and 3 bases, there was a span of 27 bases. From germline, CDR1 is ENHRY and CDR2 SYGVKD. The CDR3 contains 19 residues. Amplification yielded TCR beta CDR3 regions, with RNA transcripts as the source. First-round RT-PCR targeting the TCR CDR3 was performed with the HTBI primer set. TCRdb redid the calling of the multiplex PCR reads with MiXCR, one entry per CDR3 protein. The sample lists about 570,000 distinct CDR3 sequences, 46% seen once, with roughly 20% in the top ten. This clonotype has ten or more counts. Its antigen remains unknown. Investigators excluded patients with uncontrolled infection, other autoimmune disease, pregnancy or lactation. Diagnoses used clinical symptoms, serum thyroxine and TRAb, thyroid ultrasound and orbital computed tomography.

The rearrangement joins TRBV10-3 to TRBJ2-7, with D maybe TRBD2 (6 bases). The sequenced sample was peripheral blood or thyroid tissue (not recorded which). The TCR was taken from an adult woman with Graves' disease, either hyperthyroidism or ophthalmopathy (not recorded which). The CDR3 is CAISDLQVTAGGNLYEQYF. CDR3 in DNA: TGTGCCATCAGTGATCTACAGGTTACAGCGGGTGGGAATCTCTACGAGCAGTACTTC.